The following is a TCR beta chain sequence with its context. This entry comes from a study of cytomegalovirus exposure and HLA in healthy donors. Clones were read by immunoSEQ multiplex PCR, and TCRdb kept only the in-frame ones, dropping some. There are some 190,000 clones in the sample; around 86% occur only once, and 1.4% to 1.5% lies in the top ten. In germline, CDR1 is MGHDK, CDR2 SYGVNS. V trimming: 8 bases; J trimming: 4 bases; junction bases outside the gene matches: 10. The CDR3 extends over 15 amino acids. The specimen was PBMCs. J is TRBJ1-2 and V is TRBV25-1; 10 nucleotides agree with TRBD1. This receptor was taken from a woman aged 18 to 35 in good health and CMV-seronegative. The CDR3 DNA follows: TGTGCCAGCGCAATGACAGGGGGCATCGGCTATGGCTACACCTTC. Protein product: CASAMTGGIGYGYTF.